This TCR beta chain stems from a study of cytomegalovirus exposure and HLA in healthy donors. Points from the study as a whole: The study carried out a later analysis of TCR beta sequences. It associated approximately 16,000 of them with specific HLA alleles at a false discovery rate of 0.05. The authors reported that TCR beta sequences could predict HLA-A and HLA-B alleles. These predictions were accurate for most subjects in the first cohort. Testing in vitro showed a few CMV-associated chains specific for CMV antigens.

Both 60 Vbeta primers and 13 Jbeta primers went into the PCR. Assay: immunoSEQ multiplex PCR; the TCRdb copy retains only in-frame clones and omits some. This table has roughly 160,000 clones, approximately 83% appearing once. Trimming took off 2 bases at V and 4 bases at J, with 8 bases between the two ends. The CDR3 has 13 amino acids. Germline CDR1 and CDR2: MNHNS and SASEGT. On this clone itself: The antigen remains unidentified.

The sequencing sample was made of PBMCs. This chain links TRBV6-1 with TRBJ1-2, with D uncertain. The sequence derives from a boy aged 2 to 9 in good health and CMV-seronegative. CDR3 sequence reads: CASSEQGSYGYTF. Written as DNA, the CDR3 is TGTGCCAGCAGTGAACAAGGGAGCTATGGCTACACCTTC.